Listed here are 2 T cell receptor beta chains from one sample, sequenced in a study of cytomegalovirus exposure and HLA in healthy donors. PCR primers comprised 60 Vbeta and 13 Jbeta primers. Profiled with immunoSEQ multiplex PCR; TCRdb holds only in-frame clones, not every one. The repertoire holds roughly 180,000 clones, with approximately 80% as singletons. The specimen sequenced was PBMCs. These receptors came from a woman aged 45 to 65 in good health and CMV-seropositive.

J is TRBJ1-2 and V is TRBV6-5, with 9 positions matching TRBD1. This CDR3 is 14 amino acids long. From germline, CDR1 is MNHEY and CDR2 SVGAGI. V was clipped by 5 bases and J by 5 bases; unmatched bases: 6. The CDR3 sequence: CASSRDRDPYGYTF. CDR3 in DNA: TGTGCCAGCAGTCGGGACAGGGATCCTTATGGCTACACCTTC.

The chain recombines TRBV30 with TRBJ2-3; 11 nucleotides agree with TRBD2. CDR1 and CDR2 (germline): GTSNPN, SVGIG (reference sequence). This CDR3 has 19 residues. V was pared by 5 bases and J by 4 bases, with 20 bases of the junction left unmatched. CDR3 in amino acids: CAWGPRTSGLPTWADTQYF. The CDR3 DNA follows: TGTGCCTGGGGGCCCCGGACTAGCGGGCTACCCACTTGGGCAGATACGCAGTATTTT.